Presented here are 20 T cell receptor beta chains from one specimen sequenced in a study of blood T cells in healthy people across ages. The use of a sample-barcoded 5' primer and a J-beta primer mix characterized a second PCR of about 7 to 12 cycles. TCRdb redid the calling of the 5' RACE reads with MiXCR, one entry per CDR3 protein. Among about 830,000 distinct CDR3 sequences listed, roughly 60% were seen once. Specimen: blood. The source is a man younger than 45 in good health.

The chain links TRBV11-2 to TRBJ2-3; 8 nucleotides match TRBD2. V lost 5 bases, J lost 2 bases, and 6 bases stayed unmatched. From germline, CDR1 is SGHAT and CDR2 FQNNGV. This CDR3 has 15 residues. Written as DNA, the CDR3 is TGTGCCAGCAGCGCCACTAGCGGCCTCACAGATACGCAGTATTTT. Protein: CASSATSGLTDTQYF.

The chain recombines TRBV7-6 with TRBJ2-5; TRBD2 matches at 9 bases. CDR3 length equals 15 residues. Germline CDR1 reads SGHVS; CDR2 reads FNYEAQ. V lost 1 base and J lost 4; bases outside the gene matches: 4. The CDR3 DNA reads TGTGCCAGCAGCTTAGGTATTAGCGGGGGAGAGACCCAGTACTTC. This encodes CASSLGISGGETQYF.

Here the CDR3 DNA reads TGTGCCAGCAGTTTCGGTTTTGCGGGGGTGGGAACAGATACGCAGTATTTT. This translates into CASSFGFAGVGTDTQYF. The chain combines TRBV12-3 or TRBV12-4 with TRBJ2-3, with 7 bases lining up with TRBD2. V lost 3 bases, J lost 3 bases, and 12 bases stayed unmatched. The CDR3 is 17 residues long.

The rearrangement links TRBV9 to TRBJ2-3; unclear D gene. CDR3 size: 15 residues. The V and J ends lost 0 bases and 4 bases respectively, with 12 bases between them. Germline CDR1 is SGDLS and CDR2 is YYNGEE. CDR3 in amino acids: CASSVGGLEADTQYF. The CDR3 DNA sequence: TGTGCCAGCAGCGTAGGTGGGCTAGAGGCAGATACGCAGTATTTT.

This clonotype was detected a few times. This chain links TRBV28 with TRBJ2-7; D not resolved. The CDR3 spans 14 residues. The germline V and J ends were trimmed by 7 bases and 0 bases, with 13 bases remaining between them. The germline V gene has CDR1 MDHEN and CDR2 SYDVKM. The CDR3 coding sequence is TGTGCCAGCACGTCCCCCACCAGCTCCTACGAGCAGTACTTC. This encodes CASTSPTSSYEQYF.

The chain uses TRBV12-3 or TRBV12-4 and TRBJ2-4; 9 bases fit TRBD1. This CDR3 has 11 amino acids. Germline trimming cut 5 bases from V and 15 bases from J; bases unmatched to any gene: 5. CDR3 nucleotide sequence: TGTGCCAGCAGTCCCGGACAGGGGCGGTACTTC. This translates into CASSPGQGRYF.

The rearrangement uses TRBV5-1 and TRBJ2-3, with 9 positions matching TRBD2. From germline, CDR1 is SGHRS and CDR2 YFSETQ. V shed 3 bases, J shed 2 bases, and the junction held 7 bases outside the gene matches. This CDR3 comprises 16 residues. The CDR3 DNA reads TGCGCCAGCAGCTCCCCGACTAGCGGACCCACAGATACGCAGTATTTT. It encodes CASSSPTSGPTDTQYF.

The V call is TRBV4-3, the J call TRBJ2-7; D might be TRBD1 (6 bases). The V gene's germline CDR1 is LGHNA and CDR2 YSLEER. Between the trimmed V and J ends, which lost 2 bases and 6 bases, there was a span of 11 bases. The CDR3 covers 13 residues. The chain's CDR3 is CASSQTQGFEQYF. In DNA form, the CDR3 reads TGCGCCAGCAGCCAAACACAGGGATTCGAGCAGTACTTC.

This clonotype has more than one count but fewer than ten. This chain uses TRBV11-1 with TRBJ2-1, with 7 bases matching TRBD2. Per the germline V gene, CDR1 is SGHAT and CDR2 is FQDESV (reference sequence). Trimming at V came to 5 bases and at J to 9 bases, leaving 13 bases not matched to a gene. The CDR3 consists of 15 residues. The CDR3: CASSAWAGEIGEQFF. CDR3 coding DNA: TGTGCCAGCAGCGCCTGGGCGGGAGAGATCGGTGAGCAGTTCTTC.

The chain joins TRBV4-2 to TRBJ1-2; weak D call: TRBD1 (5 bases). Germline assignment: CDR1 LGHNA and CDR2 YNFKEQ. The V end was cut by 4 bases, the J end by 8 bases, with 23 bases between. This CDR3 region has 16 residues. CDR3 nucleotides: TGTGCCAGCAGCCCCCGTGGGGCCGGGTTTATTGGCGGCTACACCTTC. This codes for CASSPRGAGFIGGYTF.

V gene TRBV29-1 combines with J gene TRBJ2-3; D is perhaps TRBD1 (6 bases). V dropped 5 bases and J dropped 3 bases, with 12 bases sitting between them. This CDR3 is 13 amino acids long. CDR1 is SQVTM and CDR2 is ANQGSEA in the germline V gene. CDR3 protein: CSVRTVWTDTQYF. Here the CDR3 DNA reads TGCAGCGTTAGGACAGTTTGGACAGATACGCAGTATTTT.

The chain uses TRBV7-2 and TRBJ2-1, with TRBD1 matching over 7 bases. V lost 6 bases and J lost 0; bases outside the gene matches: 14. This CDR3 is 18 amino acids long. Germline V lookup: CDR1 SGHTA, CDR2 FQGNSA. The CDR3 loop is CASRKPTGALSSYNEQFF. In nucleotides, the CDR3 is TGTGCCAGCAGAAAACCTACAGGGGCCCTGAGCTCCTACAATGAGCAGTTCTTC.

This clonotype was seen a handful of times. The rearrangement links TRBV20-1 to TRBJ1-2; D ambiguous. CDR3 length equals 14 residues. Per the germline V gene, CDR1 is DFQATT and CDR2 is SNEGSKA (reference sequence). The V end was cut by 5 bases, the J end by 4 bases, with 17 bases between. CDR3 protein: CSAESGVGRYGYTF. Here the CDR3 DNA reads TGCAGTGCTGAGAGCGGGGTTGGGCGCTATGGCTACACCTTC.

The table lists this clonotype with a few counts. The CDR3 sequence: CASSHTAGGGTGELFF. The CDR3, as DNA: TGTGCCAGCAGCCACACAGCGGGAGGCGGAACCGGGGAGCTGTTTTTT. V and J are TRBV3-1 and TRBJ2-2; 9 bases agree with TRBD2. V shed 3 bases and J 5 bases; nucleotides not matched to a gene: 7. Germline V gene lookup returns CDR1 LGHDT and CDR2 YNNKEL (reference sequence). The CDR3 is 16 amino acids.

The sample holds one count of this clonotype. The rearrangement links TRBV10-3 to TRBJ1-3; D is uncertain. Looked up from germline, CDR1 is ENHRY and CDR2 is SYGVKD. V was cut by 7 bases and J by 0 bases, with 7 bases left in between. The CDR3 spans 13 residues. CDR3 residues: CAIIDPSGNTIYF. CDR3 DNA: TGTGCCATCATTGACCCCTCTGGAAACACCATATATTTT.

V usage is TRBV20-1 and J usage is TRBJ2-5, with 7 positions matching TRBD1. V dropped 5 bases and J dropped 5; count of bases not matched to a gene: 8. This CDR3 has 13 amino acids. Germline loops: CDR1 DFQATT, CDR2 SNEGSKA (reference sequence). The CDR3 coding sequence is TGCAGTGCTTACAGGGGATCAGGGGAGACCCAGTACTTC. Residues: CSAYRGSGETQYF.

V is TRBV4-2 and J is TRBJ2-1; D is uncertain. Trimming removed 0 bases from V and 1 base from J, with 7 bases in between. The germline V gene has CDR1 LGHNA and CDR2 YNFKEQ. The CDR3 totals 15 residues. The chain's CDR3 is CASSQDSRSYNEQFF. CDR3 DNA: TGTGCCAGCAGCCAAGATTCGCGGTCCTACAATGAGCAGTTCTTC.

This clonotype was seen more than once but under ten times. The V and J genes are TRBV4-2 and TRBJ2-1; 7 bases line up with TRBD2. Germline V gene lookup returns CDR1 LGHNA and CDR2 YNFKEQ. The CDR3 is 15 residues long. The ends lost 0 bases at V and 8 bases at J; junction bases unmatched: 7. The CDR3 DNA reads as TGTGCCAGCAGCCAAGAGTACAGCGGGGTAGATGAGCAGTTCTTC. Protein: CASSQEYSGVDEQFF.

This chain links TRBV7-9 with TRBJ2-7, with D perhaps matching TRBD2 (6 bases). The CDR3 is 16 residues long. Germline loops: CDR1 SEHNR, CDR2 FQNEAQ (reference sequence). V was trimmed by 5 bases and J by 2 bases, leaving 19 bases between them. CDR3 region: CASSPRAGGTAYEQYF. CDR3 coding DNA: TGTGCCAGCAGCCCCCGTGCGGGCGGGACCGCCTACGAGCAGTACTTC. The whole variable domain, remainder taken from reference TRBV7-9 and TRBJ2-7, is DTGVSQNPRHKITKRGQNVTFRCDPISEHNRLYWYRQTLGQGPEFLTYFQNEAQLEKSRLLSDRFSAERPKGSFSTLEIQRTEQGDSAMYLCASSPRAGGTAYEQYFGPGTRLTVT.

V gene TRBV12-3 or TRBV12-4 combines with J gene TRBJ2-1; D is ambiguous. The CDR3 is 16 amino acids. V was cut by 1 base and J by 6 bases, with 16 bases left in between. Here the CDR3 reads CASSLGSSSLVNEQFF. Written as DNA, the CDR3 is TGTGCCAGCAGTTTAGGAAGTTCGAGTCTGGTCAATGAGCAGTTCTTC.